The 13 T cell receptor beta chains listed next were all sequenced from one sample in a study of shared clonotypes between healthy human individuals. The repertoire was sequenced with immunoSEQ multiplex PCR; TCRdb's copy has only in-frame clones and lacks some. The sample consists of 2 million to 2.5 million clones, around 90% of them appearing once. Source material: naive CD4+ T cells from PBMCs. Subset noted: CD45RA+ positively selected. These receptors all come from a man in his late teens or twenties in good health. Some clones in this sample may be carry-over from other donors' samples.

The chain combines TRBV28 with TRBJ2-1, with TRBD2 identical over 12 bases. Germline V gene lookup returns CDR1 MDHEN and CDR2 SYDVKM. V dropped 6 bases and J dropped 10; count of bases not matched to a gene: 13. The CDR3 loop spans 16 amino acids. The CDR3 DNA follows: TGTGCCAGCAGCCCTCCCCGACTAGCGGGAGTGAGAGAGCAGTTCTTC. It codes for CASSPPRLAGVREQFF. Using reference TRBV28 and TRBJ2-1 for the parts outside the CDR3, the full variable domain is DVKVTQSSRYLVKRTGEKVFLECVQDMDHENMFWYRQDPGLGLRLIYFSYDVKMKEKGDIPEGYSVSREKKERFSLILESASTNQTSMYLCASSPPRLAGVREQFFGPGTRLTVL.

The V and J genes are TRBV20-1 and TRBJ2-5, with D possibly being TRBD1 (5 bases). From germline, CDR1 is DFQATT and CDR2 SNEGSKA (reference sequence). V lost 7 bases, J lost 4 bases, and 7 bases lay in between. The CDR3 is 10 amino acids. CDR3 DNA: TGCAGTGTCCAGGGAGAGACCCAGTACTTC. Residues: CSVQGETQYF.

The chain recombines TRBV10-1 with TRBJ2-7; D call uncertain. The ends were cut back, 0 bases at V and 5 bases at J, with 14 bases in the middle. The CDR3 loop spans 15 amino acids. Germline V gene data show CDR1 as WNHNN and CDR2 as SYGVQD (reference sequence). The DNA of the CDR3 is TGCGCCAGCAGTGAGTCGAAAAAGGTATTCGACGAGCAGTACTTC. The encoded protein is CASSESKKVFDEQYF.

This clone has just one count. This chain connects TRBV11-2 to TRBJ2-6; no firm D call. The CDR3 consists of 15 residues. The germline V gene has CDR1 SGHAT and CDR2 FQNNGV. V was clipped by 4 bases and J by 1 base, with 8 bases between them. CDR3 residues: CASSSLVSGANVLTF. CDR3 nucleotides: TGTGCCAGCAGCTCACTTGTTTCTGGGGCCAACGTCCTGACTTTC.

This chain links TRBV18 with TRBJ1-2; D might be TRBD1 (5 bases). Germline V lookup: CDR1 KGHSH, CDR2 LQKENI. V was trimmed by 3 bases and J by 3 bases, leaving 23 bases between them. The CDR3 runs to 18 residues. The CDR3: CASSPVGGAKIQDYGYTF. The CDR3 DNA reads as TGTGCCAGCTCACCGGTGGGAGGGGCTAAGATTCAAGACTATGGCTACACCTTC.

The gene calls are TRBV10-3 and TRBJ2-1; no clear D. The CDR3 length is 13 residues. Germline V gene lookup returns CDR1 ENHRY and CDR2 SYGVKD. Trimming took 4 bases from V and 7 from J, leaving 11 bases between them. The CDR3 sequence: CAISGGRSNEQFF. CDR3 sequence (DNA): TGTGCCATCAGTGGGGGTCGTAGTAATGAGCAGTTCTTC.

The J gene is TRBJ2-2, the V gene TRBV5-4, with 8 bases that match TRBD1. CDR1 and CDR2 from the germline V gene are SGHNT and YYREEE (reference sequence). This CDR3 contains 13 residues. V shed 9 bases, J shed 5 bases, and the junction held 6 bases outside the gene matches. CDR3 protein: CATQGAGTGELFF. As DNA, the CDR3 is TGTGCCACCCAGGGGGCAGGGACCGGGGAGCTGTTTTTT.

The chain has TRBV19 and TRBJ2-7; the D gene is possibly TRBD1 (7 bases). Germline lookup yields CDR1 LNHDA and CDR2 SQIVND (reference sequence). Trimming removed 7 bases from V and 0 bases from J, with 13 bases in between. There are 14 residues in the CDR3. CDR3: CASMGQGGSYEQYF. Here the CDR3 DNA reads TGTGCCAGTATGGGGCAGGGGGGCTCCTACGAGCAGTACTTC.

The DNA for the CDR3 is TGCGCCAGCAGGATAGGGGAGTATGAAGCTTTCTTT. Its protein product is CASRIGEYEAFF. The chain uses TRBV5-1 and TRBJ1-1; a possible D gene is TRBD1 (5 bases). The CDR3 extends over 12 amino acids. V was cut by 5 bases and J by 7 bases, with 12 bases left in between. Germline CDR1 SGHRS, CDR2 YFSETQ.

The chain has TRBV7-3 and TRBJ2-7; D is unclear. The length of the CDR3 is 14 residues. The V gene lost 7 bases and the J gene lost 6 bases, with 19 bases spanning the gap. The germline CDR1 and CDR2 sequences are SGHTA and FQGTGA. CDR3 sequence reads: CASTNNIDLSEQYF. The DNA for the CDR3 is TGTGCCAGCACCAATAATATCGACCTGAGCGAGCAGTACTTC.

The chain has TRBV28 and TRBJ1-2, with D unclear. This CDR3 has 13 amino acids. Germline CDR1 MDHEN, CDR2 SYDVKM. Between the trimmed V and J ends, which lost 3 bases and 8 bases, there was a span of 13 bases. This CDR3 reads CASSFSGLGGYTF. The DNA of the CDR3 is TGTGCCAGCAGTTTCAGTGGCCTCGGGGGCTACACCTTC.

About this clone itself: Other nucleotide sequences in the sample specify the same CDR3. V gene TRBV5-1 combines with J gene TRBJ2-1, with 11 bases identical to TRBD2. The CDR3 sequence is 16 residues long. Germline loops: CDR1 SGHRS, CDR2 YFSETQ. V lost 0 bases and J lost 6; bases outside the gene matches: 5. CDR3 bases: TGCGCCAGCAGCTTGGCCCTAGCGGGAGGAGGCAATGAGCAGTTCTTC. Protein sequence: CASSLALAGGGNEQFF.

V is TRBV19 and J is TRBJ1-1; no firm D call. The CDR3 length is 13 residues. The germline CDR1 and CDR2 sequences are LNHDA and SQIVND (reference sequence). V dropped 7 bases and J dropped 7 bases, with 16 bases sitting between them. CDR3 in DNA: TGTGCCAGTACCCCCGTTGGGCGGATTGAAGCTTTCTTT. Its protein product is CASTPVGRIEAFF.